The present T cell receptor (beta chain) was sequenced within a study of blood T cells in healthy people across ages (dated by TCRdb to between 2015 and 2016). Turning to the overall study: In model experiments, roughly one uniquely barcoded TCR beta cDNA molecule per two T cells was captured by template switching. Using deep sequencing normalized with unique cDNA molecular identifiers, the study measured how TCR beta repertoire diversity changes with age. Four age groups were formed from the donors: young (average around 15 years), middle-aged (around 41), aged (about 62) and long-lived (approximately 80). The study analyzed two additional independent replicas of 1 million unique cDNA reads from the same blood draw for two donors, one aged 18 to 30 and one aged 80 or older.

The 39 donors, aged about 6 to 100 years, were systemically healthy Caucasian individuals from Russia. Each donor gave ten milliliters of peripheral blood, collected into EDTA-treated Vacutainer tubes. Ficoll-Paque density-gradient centrifugation was used to isolate PBMCs, with at least 6 million per sample. Total RNA, at least 5 micrograms per sample, was extracted from PBMCs with Trizol reagent. The percentages of naive CD45RAhigh/CD27high T cells were determined by flow cytometry on a PBMC aliquot from every donor. Library preparation used 5' RACE. Sequenced on an Illumina HiSeq 2500. A second PCR of about 7 to 12 cycles was run with a J-beta primer mix and a sample-barcoded 5' primer. A template-switch 5' adaptor carrying 12 random nucleotides introduced a unique molecular identifier onto each TCR beta cDNA molecule. At least 3 million CDR3-containing paired-end reads were obtained from each sample. All of the RNA was converted into first-strand cDNA using the Mint cDNA synthesis kit, with a TRBC-specific oligonucleotide serving as the primer. Following uracil-DNA glycosylase treatment, all cDNA underwent a first 18-cycle PCR with the universal primers M1SS and BC2_uni_R. As for how the authors treated the data: For normalization, 1 million high-quality reads, each with a distinct molecular identifier, were randomly selected from each sample. Reads sharing molecular identifiers were discarded rather than binned into consensus sequences. MiTCR, set to a Q25 quality threshold and the strictest error-elimination algorithm, was used for CDR3 identification, clonotype clustering and error correction. A nonparametric unseen species model with Euler transformation was used to estimate a lower bound on total TCR beta diversity. Through fastp at Q25 and MiXCR, TCRdb rebuilt clones from the public reads, retaining in-frame beta chains. Entries that share a CDR3 protein sequence are merged under the most common genes and DNA. Here the V and J calls rest on TCRdb's processing, not on the authors' analysis. The sample table contains approximately 900,000 distinct CDR3 sequences; only one count was recorded for almost 30% of them. The top ten constitute 9.5% to 13% of the sample.

The CDR3 numbers 15 residues from cysteine through phenylalanine. The retained sequence is limited to the CDR3, 45 bases, with the frame set at the first base. In the germline V gene, CDR1 corresponds to SNHLY and CDR2 to FYNNEI. Trimming leaves V shorter by 5 bases and J shorter by 3 bases, with the junction holding 5 bases beyond the gene matches. On the study overall, not on this receptor specifically: As age increased, observed TCR beta diversity per million T cells dropped in a roughly linear way, and a significant reduction was already evident by age 40. There was a strong correlation between observed TCR beta diversity and the percentage of naive T cells measured by flow cytometry. Conclusive comparison of naive and antigen-experienced compartments was prevented by the profiling of bulk unsorted PBMCs. Compared with the aged group, the long-lived group had more naive CD4+ T cells, fewer expanded clones and increased TCR diversity, a pattern suggesting age selection. Because the CMV infection status of the donors was unknown, age-related changes in expanded clonotypes may potentially have been confounded. Total diversity estimates from one million sequenced T cells were considered lower bounds and underestimates.

Only a few counts were recorded for this clonotype. The specificity of this receptor is unknown. No qualities accompany the bases; no much larger clone lies one base away. This sample also belongs to another study, concerning T cells of mothers and their children. The second source states: Donors were nine systemically healthy Caucasian individuals: three mothers and their six children. cDNA synthesis used all of the extracted RNA, with approximately 1.4 ug of RNA in each 15 ul reaction. In the second PCR, the M1S primer introduced both the sample barcodes and 2-4 random nucleotides. More than 8 million TCR beta CDR3 reads were obtained from each mother, and millions of reads were obtained from each child. Thymic selection shapes the output of TCR recombination in a similar way in related and unrelated pairs, and inherited differences have a minor effect. Normalized repertoire overlap was always slightly but never significantly higher in related than unrelated mother-child pairs. No persistent microchimeric T cell clones were found, with a detection sensitivity of roughly 99 clones per million clonotypes. To look for features that set related mother-child pairs apart from unrelated individuals, the researchers ran deep NGS to compare the TCR beta repertoires of mothers and children. On average, the children were around 11 +/- 4 years old, while the mothers were about 40 +/- 4 years old. After adapter ligation with NEBNext reagents, the libraries were sequenced on Illumina HiSeq 2000 with 100+100 nt paired-end reads. To prevent cross-contamination, the mother and child libraries were prepared a month apart and were sequenced in separate runs. Between roughly 500,000 and 2,300,000 distinct TCR beta clonotypes were identified per donor. Naive TCR beta clonotypes were estimated from low-frequency clonotypes matched to each donor's FACS-determined naive share, without sorting.

The chain is assembled from TRBV2 and TRBJ1-4; 8 central nucleotides agree with TRBD1. The clonotype originates from a woman aged 40 to 50 in good health. Sequenced material: blood. The CDR3 here reads CASSTGQGANEKLFF. The DNA reads TGTGCCAGCAGTACCGGACAGGGAGCTAATGAAAAACTGTTTTTT.